Listed below are T cell receptor beta chains from one sample, sequenced in a study of shared clonotypes between healthy human individuals. Profiling relied on immunoSEQ multiplex PCR, and the TCRdb table lists in-frame clones only, not all of them. The sample lists approximately 500,000 clones; around four fifths were seen once. Specimen: PBMCs. The receptors shown here come from a middle-aged woman in good health. Some clones in this sample may be carry-over from other donors' samples. The CDR3 runs from the conserved cysteine through the conserved F or W.

>TRBV2|13
CASSEIAKETQYF
>TRBV5-4|12
CASSIGGPEAFF
>TRBV18|13
CASSAGLDTEAFF
>TRBV30|16
CAWRGLAGESSYEQYF
>TRBV6-5|14
CASSSRTTHNEQFF
>TRBV2|17
CASSSGLAGARSYEQYF
>TRBV29-1|15
CSVEDRASGRSEQFF
>TRBV7-2|14
CASSLFTDNNKLFF
>TRBV7-9|15
CASRLVRGVETEAFF
>TRBV4-1|19
CASNRIRVAGVSNTGELFF
>TRBV2|14
CASLGTGPTYEQYF
>TRBV27|15
CASSPGTGPSYEQYF
>TRBV28|11
CTTELNTEAFF
>TRBV2|13
CASLGNGASEQFF
>TRBV5-1|14
CASSLGHGNEKLFF
>TRBV28|13
CASSPQGFYGYTF
>TRBV29-1|15
CSVESAHRNTGELFF
>TRBV5-1|12
CASSLERLGQFF
>TRBV6-6|13
CASMDRNNQPQHF
>TRBV7-8|13
CASSPGSGNEQFF
>TRBV7-9|13
CASSFGQGWGYTF
>TRBV19|14
CASSIMVRYNEQFF
>TRBV7-2|15
CASSAGGSGANVLTF
>TRBV11-1|16
CASSTYAGTRGNEQYF
>TRBV5-1|17
CASSSGGWREVINEQFF
>TRBV19|15
CASSVVGGGSYEQYF
>TRBV28|14
CASSPSQTNEKLFF
>TRBV28|15
CASSLRQLSGNTIYF
>TRBV19|12
CASSSSTGELFF
>TRBV4-1|16
CASSQEVRGGIQPQHF
>TRBV4-1|15
CASSHRFATNEKLFF
>TRBV4-2|13
CASSQVRVSEQYF
>TRBV2|15
CASSEGGISYNEQFF
>TRBV27|16
CASSAIAGGRYNEQFF
>TRBV7-2|16
CASSLYAPISTDTQYF
>TRBV5-1|18
CASNLHPTKDSWNTEAFF
>TRBV15|14
CATSRDRVLTEAFF
>TRBV6-6|15
CASSKNRARTDTQYF
>TRBV11-2|16
CASSYPGAGGGDEQFF
>TRBV5-1|14
CASSTDGANYGYTF
>TRBV2|13
CASKQETATEAFF
>TRBV28|13
CASRRVYNYEQYF
>TRBV15|16
CATSRIQGAHTGELFF
>TRBV5-1|14
CASSLRGSYNEQFF
>TRBV29-1|12
CSVVPAGYEQYF
>TRBV5-1|13
CASSSRGREEQYF
>TRBV28|15
CASSLLAGKHGEQFF
>TRBV5-5|18
CASSLVGQAARTNQPQHF
>TRBV27|14
CASSFRDRVTEAFF
>TRBV7-2|16
CASSPWTTVSGNTIYF
>TRBV30|14
CAWSVNGGLETQYF
>TRBV5-1|16
CASSLEVSGRAVEQYF
>TRBV9|13
CASSVGLDETQYF
>TRBV5-5|14
CASSPSGSQETQYF